This T cell receptor beta chain was documented in a study of vaccination effects on CD4 cells after COVID-19. Sequencing in the ViraFEST assay came after antigen-specific CD4+ T cells had been expanded with viral peptide pools, which were used to stimulate PBMC. Culture proceeded for approximately 10 days, and CD4+ T cells were then isolated. Vaccine administered to participants consisted of two doses of either BNT162b2 or mRNA-1273. Half-medium exchanges with IL-2 medium took place on days 3 and 7. The data were produced by immunoSEQ multiplex PCR, yet TCRdb's version contains in-frame clones alone and is incomplete. There are around 33,000 clones in the sample; almost 85% occur only once, and approximately 1.5% lies in the top ten. The CDR3 is made up of 12 amino acids. Germline V gene sequence: CDR1 SGDLS, CDR2 YYNGEE. The V gene lost 3 bases and the J gene lost 4 bases, with 6 bases spanning the gap.

As for this clone: Its antigen remains unknown.

The source is a human donor who received a COVID-19 vaccine. Some clones in this sample may be carry-over from other donors' samples. The input for sequencing was CD4+ T cells from PBMCs cultured with HCoV-NL63 spike peptides, taken after COVID-19 vaccination. This chain joins TRBV9 and TRBJ2-3; D call uncertain. CDR3 DNA: TGTGCCAGCAGCGCCCAGTCAGATACGCAGTATTTT. This codes for CASSAQSDTQYF.